The 5 T cell receptor beta chains in this list originate from one sample, sequenced in a study of T cell repertoires in cytomegalovirus infection. These receptors have no known antigen. TCRdb re-derived calls from the reads in MiXCR, one entry per CDR3 protein. The sample holds under 90,000 distinct CDR3 sequences; more than 40% are singletons and the top ten take approximately 93%. The specimen was CD8+ T cells from cultured PBMCs, collected from culture after CMV antigen stimulation. The receptors shown here come from a human donor in good health (CMV status not recorded). Some clones in this sample may be carry-over from other donors' samples.

The chain combines TRBV7-2 with TRBJ2-7; 9 bases align to TRBD2. With V trimmed by 10 bases and J by 3 bases, 7 bases remained unmatched. The germline gives CDR1 SGHTA, CDR2 FQGNSA. The CDR3 extends over 13 amino acids. The CDR3: CAIAVAGDYEQYF. As DNA, the CDR3 is TGTGCCATCGCGGTAGCGGGGGACTACGAGCAGTACTTC.

V is TRBV2 and J is TRBJ2-7; TRBD1 might be the D (6 bases). The CDR3 spans 13 residues. V shed 3 bases and J shed 2 bases, with 8 bases lying between them. Germline values: CDR1 SNHLY, CDR2 FYNNEI. This CDR3 reads CASSEAGAYEQYF. CDR3 nucleotide sequence: TGTGCCAGCAGTGAGGCAGGGGCCTACGAGCAGTACTTC.

The rearrangement uses TRBV11-2 and TRBJ2-7; the D gene is possibly TRBD2 (5 bases). The germline V and J ends were trimmed by 1 base and 4 bases, with 11 bases remaining between them. The CDR3 runs to 14 residues. Germline V gene sequence: CDR1 SGHAT, CDR2 FQNNGV. The CDR3 is CASSLVLREYEQYF. For the CDR3, the DNA is TGTGCCAGCAGCTTAGTTCTCCGGGAATACGAGCAGTACTTC.

This clonotype was found once. The chain has TRBV27 and TRBJ2-7; 7 positions match TRBD2. The CDR3 loop spans 14 amino acids. Germline V gene data show CDR1 as MNHEY and CDR2 as SMNVEV (reference sequence). After removal of 8 bases from V and 4 bases from J, the junction contained 11 bases not matched to a gene. The CDR3 region is CASSYGGEPYEQYF. For the CDR3, the DNA is TGTGCCAGCTCCTATGGGGGGGAGCCGTACGAGCAGTACTTC.

The genes are TRBV12-3 or TRBV12-4 and TRBJ1-2, with a weak D call TRBD1 (5 bases). The germline V and J ends were trimmed by 1 base and 5 bases, with 11 bases remaining between them. The CDR3 contains 14 residues. This chain's CDR3 is CASSLGTTAYGYTF. In DNA form, the CDR3 reads TGTGCCAGCAGTTTAGGTACGACAGCTTATGGCTACACCTTC.